Listed below are T cell receptor beta chains from one sample, sequenced in a study of blood T cell repertoires in COVID-19. Sequencing was performed with immunoSEQ multiplex PCR; in TCRdb, only in-frame clones are kept and a portion is missing. The data hold 350,000 or so clones, with almost 90% observed a single time. The sample consisted of peripheral blood. These receptors all stem from a young man with active or convalescent COVID-19. Each CDR3 is given with its conserved first and last residue. A D gene is named only where the DNA matches it firmly. The listing skips clone size in some rows; elsewhere it reads once, few, many or a size class.

cdr3_aa | cdr3_nt | j_call | clone_size | v_call | d_call
CASSPQTANYGYTF | TGTGCCAGCAGCCCGCAGACAGCTAACTATGGCTACACCTTC | TRBJ1-2 | once | TRBV9 | .
CASSFTGQGYGYTF | TGTGCCAGCAGCTTCACGGGACAGGGCTATGGCTACACCTTC | TRBJ1-2 | . | TRBV7-2 | TRBD1
CASSTGEIGELFF | TGTGCCAGTTCGACAGGGGAAATCGGGGAGCTGTTTTTT | TRBJ2-2 | . | TRBV19 | TRBD1
CASKAGGGGKDTQYF | TGTGCCAGTAAAGCGGGCGGGGGGGGGAAAGATACGCAGTATTTT | TRBJ2-3 | . | TRBV19 | TRBD2
CASSLKRGPPQHF | TGTGCCAGCAGCTTAAAGCGCGGCCCGCCCCAGCATTTT | TRBJ1-5 | . | TRBV7-2 | .
CATRDRGPYEQYF | TGTGCCACCCGGGACAGGGGTCCCTACGAGCAGTACTTC | TRBJ2-7 | many | TRBV6-5 | TRBD1
CSARDHRYTF | TGCAGTGCTAGAGACCATCGCTACACCTTC | TRBJ1-2 | . | TRBV20-1 | .
CASSFDTNNEKLFF | TGCGCCAGCAGCTTTGACACGAATAATGAAAAACTGTTTTTT | TRBJ1-4 | once | TRBV5-1 | .
CASSLPGQEQTQYF | TGTGCCAGCAGCCTTCCGGGACAGGAGCAGACCCAGTACTTC | TRBJ2-5 | . | TRBV28 | TRBD1
CASSREGPGEQFF | TGTGCCAGTAGTCGGGAAGGGCCGGGTGAGCAGTTCTTC | TRBJ2-1 | . | TRBV19 | .
CASSPLSGTKNIQYF | TGTGCCAGCTCACCACTTTCGGGGACCAAAAACATTCAGTACTTC | TRBJ2-4 | . | TRBV18 | .
CASSPPSSGGGAQYF | TGTGCCAGCAGCCCCCCCTCTAGCGGGGGTGGGGCCCAGTACTTC | TRBJ2-5 | . | TRBV7-6 | TRBD2
CASSPALAGSQGTQYF | TGTGCCAGCAGCCCCGCCCTAGCGGGGAGTCAAGGTACGCAGTATTTT | TRBJ2-3 | . | TRBV7-6 | TRBD2
CASRETRSNYGYTF | TGTGCCAGCAGGGAGACTCGTTCTAACTATGGCTACACCTTC | TRBJ1-2 | . | TRBV2 | .
CASSSDRSNSPLHF | TGTGCCAGCAGCTCAGACAGGAGCAATTCACCCCTCCACTTT | TRBJ1-6 | . | TRBV7-6 | .
CASSLTRVSPLHF | TGTGCCAGCAGTTTAACCAGGGTGTCACCCCTCCACTTT | TRBJ1-6 | . | TRBV28 | .
CASSPGGTVYSTGELFF | TGTGCCAGCAGCCCAGGAGGGACAGTCTATTCCACCGGGGAGCTGTTTTTT | TRBJ2-2 | . | TRBV9 | .
CASMKDREWGGYTF | TGTGCCAGCATGAAGGACAGGGAGTGGGGTGGCTACACCTTC | TRBJ1-2 | . | TRBV2 | TRBD1
CASSQAGQGSSPLHF | TGTGCCAGCAGCCAAGCGGGACAGGGCTCTTCACCCCTCCACTTT | TRBJ1-6 | . | TRBV14 | TRBD1
CASRGTGGTEAFF | TGTGCCAGCAGGGGGACCGGAGGGACTGAAGCTTTCTTT | TRBJ1-1 | once | TRBV27 | .
CASRPTSGQDGYTF | TGTGCCAGCAGACCTACGAGCGGGCAGGATGGCTACACCTTC | TRBJ1-2 | . | TRBV5-4 | .
CASSGSIGGIKGTGELFF | TGTGCCAGCAGCGGAAGCATCGGGGGAATAAAGGGGACCGGGGAGCTGTTTTTT | TRBJ2-2 | . | TRBV9 | .